This T cell receptor (beta chain) was sequenced in a study of Ad26.COV2.S vaccination and SARS-CoV-2 variants (dated by TCRdb to the early 2020s). Background for the entire study: Donors in the vaccine arm were drawn from COV1001, a phase I-IIa trial of Ad26.COV2.S in healthy adults that was multicentre, randomized, double-blind and placebo-controlled. Ad26.COV2.S was given intramuscularly at 5x10^10 or 1x10^11 viral particles, as a single shot or as two shots 56 days apart. TCRbeta repertoire sequencing was used to assess the specificity and breadth of SARS-CoV-2-reactive T cell receptors after Ad26.COV2.S vaccination. A total of 32 samples were included in the TCR-sequenced set, comprising roughly 19 Ad26.COV2.S vaccine recipients, 5 placebo recipients and 8 SARS-CoV-2 convalescent individuals. Participants in the trial were split at random into five groups of five each, receiving low-dose or high-dose Ad26.COV2.S once or twice, or else placebo on both occasions. Investigators remained blinded to trial group allocation during experiments and outcome assessment. The study at large found these results: The study was not powered for comparison of responses between vaccine doses or regimens. Ad26.COV2.S recipients had higher spike-specific TCR breadth than placebo recipients (P = 0.0014). Comparable non-spike TCR breadth was observed between vaccine and placebo recipients, consistent with only spike being contained in the vaccine. According to the authors, total T cell responses may have been underestimated by the TCR breadth and depth analyses. Substantial breadth of spike-specific CD8+ and CD4+ T cell responses was reported after vaccination.

The CDR3 holds 16 amino acids from the cysteine to the phenylalanine. The sequence is cut down to CDR3 DNA, 48 bases in frame from base 1. Taken from the germline V gene (reference sequence), the CDR1 and CDR2 loops are MNHEY and SMNVEV. V sheds 5 bases and J sheds 6 bases, leaving 19 bases between their ends. The treatment or condition label of this sample denotes: around 19 received Ad26.COV2.S at low or high dose, single or two shots; several received placebo; per-sample allocation not given. For vaccine and placebo recipients, repertoires were sequenced using samples collected on day 63 after the first injection. Between 29 July and 7 August 2020, Cohort 1b enrolled around 25 adults aged 18-55 years at one site in Boston, USA. Ad26.COV2.S was a replication-incompetent adenovirus type 26 vector expressing a prefusion-stabilized SARS-CoV-2 spike protein from the original Wuhan strain. The immunoSEQ Assay was the method used to sequence TCRbeta CDR3 regions. After extraction, genomic DNA underwent amplification by bias-controlled multiplex PCR, followed by high-throughput sequencing. As for the authors' bioinformatics: To quantify the absolute abundance of every unique TCRbeta CDR3 region, sequences were collapsed and filtered. Usable DNA was measured by amplifying reference genes present in all nucleated cells, and TCRbeta template counts were normalized to that usable DNA to estimate T cell fraction. Repertoire TCRs were annotated as SARS-CoV-2-specific by exact matching of V gene, CDR3 amino acid sequence and J gene to a known reactive TCR set. MIRA supplied the reference SARS-CoV-2 TCR set, which was filtered for enrichment in COVID-19-positive ImmuneCODE repertoires so that public or cross-reactive TCRs were removed. Using the MIRA antigens, annotated TCRs were further analysed by specific ORF or by position within an ORF. Depth was the summed frequency of annotated unique rearrangements, while breadth was defined as annotated unique rearrangements over total unique productive rearrangements. TCR breadth was compared between groups using two-sided Wilcoxon rank-sum tests. TCRdb took over this immuneACCESS table, retaining in-frame rearrangements with V and J assigned. Such tables are incomplete; in checked studies, under half of the missing clones stem from an unresolved V gene, and the remainder is unexplained. The V and J calls and clone size are taken from that table; D and trimming were inferred from the DNA. Recorded for this sample are roughly 400,000 clones; less than 95% of them occurred a single time. Roughly 4% of the sample is taken by the ten largest.

A word on this clone: Its recognized antigen is unknown. There are no base qualities to consult, and no much larger clone falls within one base.

This TCR derives from a person aged 18-65 years who received the Ad26.COV2.S COVID-19 vaccine or a placebo. In this chain, TRBV27 is recombined with TRBJ2-2; the D element could tentatively be TRBD1 or TRBD2, as 5 bases agree for each. The source material was peripheral blood, sampled in a trial of Ad26.COV2.S vaccine versus placebo. The CDR3 loop reads CASSLGDGVGAGELFF. In nucleotide form, the sequence is TGTGCCAGCAGTCTCGGGGACGGAGTGGGTGCCGGGGAGCTGTTTTTT.